The entry that follows covers one TCR beta chain sequence. Its matching antigen is unknown. These data originate in a study of tumor and adjacent non-tumor tissue in lung cancer. General study points: Patients with more diverse tumor TCRs had worse survival. In normal lung, the top 100 clones were significantly more dominant than in tumor.

The template was RNA from unsorted bulk tissue. Donors were chemotherapy-naive, newly diagnosed lung cancer surgical patients in China, August–late 2014. A modified ARM-PCR protocol with three rounds of nested PCR amplified TCRbeta. TCRdb ran MiXCR on the multiplex PCR reads and lists one entry per CDR3 protein. The table lists fewer than 120,000 distinct CDR3 sequences, about 80% of them singletons. Input material: lung tumor tissue. The receptor was derived from a man aged 65 to 79 with non-small cell lung cancer.

The CDR3 reads CASSLNVGRGVNEQFF. Written as DNA, the CDR3 is TGTGCCAGCAGCTTAAATGTAGGGCGGGGGGTCAATGAGCAGTTCTTC. The chain joins TRBV11-1 to TRBJ2-1, with 8 bases aligning to TRBD2. Looked up from germline, CDR1 is SGHAT and CDR2 is FQDESV (reference sequence). Trimming at V came to 2 bases and at J to 6 bases, leaving 9 bases not matched to a gene. The CDR3 has 16 residues.